This T cell receptor beta chain was captured by sequencing in a study of cytomegalovirus exposure and HLA in healthy donors. Study-level findings and limits: Later, an analysis showed that TCR beta chains associated with HLA were more clonally expanded than others that were equally common.

As concerns this clone: Its antigen is not identified.

The PCR was carried out with 60 Vbeta primers and 13 Jbeta primers. Clones were read by immunoSEQ multiplex PCR, and TCRdb kept only the in-frame ones, dropping some. The table has roughly 180,000 clones, about 80% seen once. This CDR3 comprises 11 residues. V lost 2 bases and J lost 10, with 6 bases in between. Per the germline V gene, CDR1 is MDHEN and CDR2 is SYDVKM. Sequencing was performed on PBMCs. This TCR came from a man younger than 35 in good health and CMV-seronegative. The chain links TRBV28 to TRBJ2-1, with D perhaps TRBD2 (5 bases). In DNA form, the CDR3 reads TGTGCCAGCAGTTTAGAGCGGGAGCAGTTCTTC. Translation: CASSLEREQFF.